This T cell receptor beta chain was captured by sequencing in a study of shared clonotypes between healthy human individuals. Whole-study context: Per-donor plates numbered three CD4 naive, three CD4 memory, two CD8 naive and one CD8 memory. Findings and caveats of the study: Measured sharing among donors was expected to vary with sequencing depth.

Naivety among CD8 cells was defined by CD45RO negativity and positive CCR7 selection, thereby excluding terminally differentiated effector memory CD45RA+ cells. The repertoire was sequenced with immunoSEQ multiplex PCR; TCRdb's copy has only in-frame clones and lacks some. The sample has about 2,200,000 clones, 90% to 95% seen once. A word on this clone: As yet, its antigen is unknown.

Germline lookup yields CDR1 PRHDT and CDR2 FYEKMQ (reference sequence). This CDR3 region has 14 residues. Trimming stripped 5 bases from V and 2 bases from J, with 10 bases between. This clonotype originated in a man between 18 and 35 years old in good health. Some clones in this sample may be carry-over from other donors' samples. V usage is TRBV13 and J usage is TRBJ2-1; the D is unclear. The sequenced sample consisted of naive CD8+ T cells from PBMCs. The CDR3 protein is CASSTRTAYNEQFF. In DNA, the CDR3 is TGTGCCAGCAGCACCCGGACGGCCTACAATGAGCAGTTCTTC.